This T cell receptor beta chain is drawn from a study of technical replicates of blood from a handful of donors. Using immunoSEQ multiplex PCR, the repertoire was profiled, and TCRdb retains in-frame clones only, with some absent. The sample includes approximately 100,000 clones, almost 96% of them seen just once. This CDR3 is 15 amino acids long. CDR1 is MDHEN, CDR2 SYDVKM, per germline. The ends lost 5 bases at V and 4 bases at J; junction bases unmatched: 8. The source material was T cells isolated from PBMCs. The TCR comes from a human donor in good health. The chain has TRBV28 and TRBJ1-2, with 9 bases lining up with TRBD1. CDR3 in DNA: TGTGCCAGCAGTCGCGGGGACAGGGCCCCCTATGGCTACACCTTC. It codes for CASSRGDRAPYGYTF.